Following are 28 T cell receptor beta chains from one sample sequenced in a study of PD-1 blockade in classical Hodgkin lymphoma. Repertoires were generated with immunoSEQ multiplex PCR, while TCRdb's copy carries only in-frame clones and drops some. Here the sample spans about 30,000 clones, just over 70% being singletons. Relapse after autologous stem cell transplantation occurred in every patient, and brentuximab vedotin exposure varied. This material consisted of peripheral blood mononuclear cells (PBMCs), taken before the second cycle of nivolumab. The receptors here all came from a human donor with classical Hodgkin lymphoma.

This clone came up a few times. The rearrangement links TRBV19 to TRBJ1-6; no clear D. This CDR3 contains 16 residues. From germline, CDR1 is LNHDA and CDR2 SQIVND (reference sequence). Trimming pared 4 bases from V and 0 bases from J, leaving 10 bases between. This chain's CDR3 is CASSSSSSSYNSPLHF. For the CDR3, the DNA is TGTGCCAGTAGTAGTAGTTCAAGCTCCTATAATTCACCCCTCCACTTT.

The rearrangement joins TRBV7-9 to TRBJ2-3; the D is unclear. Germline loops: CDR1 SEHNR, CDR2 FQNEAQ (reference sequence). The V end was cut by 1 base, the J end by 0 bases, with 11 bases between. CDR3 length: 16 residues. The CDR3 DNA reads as TGTGCCAGCAGCTTAGGCCCGCCAGCTAGCACAGATACGCAGTATTTT. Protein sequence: CASSLGPPASTDTQYF.

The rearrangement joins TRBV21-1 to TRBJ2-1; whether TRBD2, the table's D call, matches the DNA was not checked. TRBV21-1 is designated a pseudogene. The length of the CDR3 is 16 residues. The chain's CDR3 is CASSKGRLAGGDEQFF. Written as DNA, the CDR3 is TGTGCCAGCAGCAAAGGCCGACTAGCGGGAGGGGATGAGCAGTTCTTC.

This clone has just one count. This CDR3 reads CASSLDRGGGELFF. DNA for the CDR3: TGTGCCAGCAGCTTAGACAGGGGTGGCGGGGAGCTGTTTTTT. The chain joins TRBV11-3 to TRBJ2-2; maybe TRBD1 (6 bases). Germline V CDR1 and CDR2: SGHNT, YENEEA. The CDR3 is made up of 14 amino acids. V dropped 0 bases and J dropped 7 bases, with 9 bases sitting between them. The full variable domain, rest sourced from reference TRBV11-3 and TRBJ2-2, is EAGVVQSPRYKIIEKKQPVAFWCNPISGHNTLYWYLQNLGQGPELLIRYENEEAVDDSQLPKDRFSAERLKGVDSTLKIQPAELGDSAVYLCASSLDRGGGELFFGEGSRLTVL.

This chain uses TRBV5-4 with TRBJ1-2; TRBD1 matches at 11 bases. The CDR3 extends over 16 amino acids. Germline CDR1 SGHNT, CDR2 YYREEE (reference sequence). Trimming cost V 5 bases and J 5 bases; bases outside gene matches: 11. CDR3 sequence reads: CASRDWTGGAVYGYTF. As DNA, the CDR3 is TGTGCCAGCAGGGACTGGACAGGGGGCGCTGTATATGGCTACACCTTC.

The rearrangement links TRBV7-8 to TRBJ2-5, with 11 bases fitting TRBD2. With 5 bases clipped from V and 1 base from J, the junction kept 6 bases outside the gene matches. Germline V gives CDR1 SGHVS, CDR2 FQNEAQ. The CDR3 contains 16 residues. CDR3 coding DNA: TGTGCCAGCAGCGTCCGACTAGCGGGACCCCAAGAGACCCAGTACTTC. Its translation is CASSVRLAGPQETQYF.

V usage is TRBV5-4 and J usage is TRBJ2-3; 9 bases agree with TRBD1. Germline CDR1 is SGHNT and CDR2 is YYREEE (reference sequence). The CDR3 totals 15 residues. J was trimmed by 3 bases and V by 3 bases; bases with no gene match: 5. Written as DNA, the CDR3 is TGTGCCAGCAGCTATGAGGACAGGGGTACAGATACGCAGTATTTT. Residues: CASSYEDRGTDTQYF.

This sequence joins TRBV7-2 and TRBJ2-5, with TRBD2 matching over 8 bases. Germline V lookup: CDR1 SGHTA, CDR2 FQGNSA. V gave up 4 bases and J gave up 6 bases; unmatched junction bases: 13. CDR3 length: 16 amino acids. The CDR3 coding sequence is TGTGCCAGCAGCTCGTCTTCGGGGGGGATCGGAAAGACCCAGTACTTC. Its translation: CASSSSSGGIGKTQYF.

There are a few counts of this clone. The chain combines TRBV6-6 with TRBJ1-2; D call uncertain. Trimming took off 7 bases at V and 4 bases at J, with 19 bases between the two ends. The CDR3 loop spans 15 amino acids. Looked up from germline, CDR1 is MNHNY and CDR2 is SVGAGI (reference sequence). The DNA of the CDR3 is TGTGCCAGCACCTCAACCCTCTATACGGGCTATGGCTACACCTTC. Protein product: CASTSTLYTGYGYTF.

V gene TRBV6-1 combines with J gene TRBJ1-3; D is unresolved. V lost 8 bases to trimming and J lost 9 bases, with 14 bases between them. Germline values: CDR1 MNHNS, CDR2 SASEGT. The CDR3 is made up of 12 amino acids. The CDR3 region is CASHVSGSTIYF. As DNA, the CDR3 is TGTGCCAGCCATGTTTCGGGGAGCACCATATATTTT.

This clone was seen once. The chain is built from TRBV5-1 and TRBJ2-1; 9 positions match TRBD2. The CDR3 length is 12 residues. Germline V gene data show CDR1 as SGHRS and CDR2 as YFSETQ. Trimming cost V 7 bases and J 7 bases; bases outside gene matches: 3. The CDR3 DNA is TGCGCCAGCCGTCTAGCGGGAAATGAGCAGTTCTTC. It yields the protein CASRLAGNEQFF.

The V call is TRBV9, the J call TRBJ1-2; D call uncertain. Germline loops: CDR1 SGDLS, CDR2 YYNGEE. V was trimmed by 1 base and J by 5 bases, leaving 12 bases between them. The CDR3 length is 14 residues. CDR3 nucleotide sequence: TGTGCCAGCAGCGTAAACCAGCATGGGTATGGCTACACCTTC. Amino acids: CASSVNQHGYGYTF. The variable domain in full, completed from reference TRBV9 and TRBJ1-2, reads DSGVTQTPKHLITATGQRVTLRCSPRSGDLSVYWYQQSLDQGLQFLIQYYNGEERAKGNILERFSAQQFPDLHSELNLSSLELGDSALYFCASSVNQHGYGYTFGSGTRLTVV.

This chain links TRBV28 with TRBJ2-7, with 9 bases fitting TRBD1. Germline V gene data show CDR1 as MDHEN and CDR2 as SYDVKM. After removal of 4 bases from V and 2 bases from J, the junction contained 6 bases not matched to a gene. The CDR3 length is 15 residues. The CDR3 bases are TGTGCCAGCAGTTACGGACAGGGGAGCACCTACGAGCAGTACTTC. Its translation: CASSYGQGSTYEQYF.

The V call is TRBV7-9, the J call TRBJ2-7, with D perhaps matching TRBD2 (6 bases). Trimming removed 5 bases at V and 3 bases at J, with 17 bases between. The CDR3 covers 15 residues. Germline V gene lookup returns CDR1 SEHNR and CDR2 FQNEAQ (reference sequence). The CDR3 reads CASSPSGTQIYEQYF. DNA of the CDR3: TGTGCCAGCAGCCCATCCGGGACTCAGATCTACGAGCAGTACTTC.

CDR3 sequence: CASSILGVGANVLTF. DNA of the CDR3: TGTGCCAGTAGTATATTGGGGGTCGGGGCCAACGTCCTGACTTTC. V and J are TRBV19 and TRBJ2-6; TRBD1 or TRBD2 may be the D gene (5 bases each). Trimming removed 2 bases from V and 4 bases from J, with 9 bases in between. Germline V gene data show CDR1 as LNHDA and CDR2 as SQIVND (reference sequence). The CDR3 runs 15 residues.

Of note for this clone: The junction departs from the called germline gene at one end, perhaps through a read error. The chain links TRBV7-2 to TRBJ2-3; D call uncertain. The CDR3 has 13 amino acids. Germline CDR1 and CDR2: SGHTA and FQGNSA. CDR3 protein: CASSLWTTHTQYF. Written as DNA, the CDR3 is TGTGCCAGCAGCTTATGGACCACACATACGCAGTATTTT.

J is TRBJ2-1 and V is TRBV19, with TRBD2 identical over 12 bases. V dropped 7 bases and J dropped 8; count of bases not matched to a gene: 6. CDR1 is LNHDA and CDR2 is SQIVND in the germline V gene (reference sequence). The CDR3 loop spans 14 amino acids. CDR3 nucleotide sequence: TGTGCCAGTACCCCTAGCGGGAGGGTAGATGAGCAGTTCTTC. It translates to CASTPSGRVDEQFF.

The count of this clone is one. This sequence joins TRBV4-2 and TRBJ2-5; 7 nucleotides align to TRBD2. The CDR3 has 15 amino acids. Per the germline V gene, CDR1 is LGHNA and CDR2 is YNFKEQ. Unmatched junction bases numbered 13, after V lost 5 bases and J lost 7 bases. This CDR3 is CASSYGLEGRRTQYF. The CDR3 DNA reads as TGTGCCAGCAGCTACGGACTAGAGGGGAGACGGACCCAGTACTTC.

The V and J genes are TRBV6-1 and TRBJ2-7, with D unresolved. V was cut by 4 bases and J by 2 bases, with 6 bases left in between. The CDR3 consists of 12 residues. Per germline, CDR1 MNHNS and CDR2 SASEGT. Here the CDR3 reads CASSVPAYEQYF. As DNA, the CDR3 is TGTGCCAGCAGTGTACCAGCCTACGAGCAGTACTTC.

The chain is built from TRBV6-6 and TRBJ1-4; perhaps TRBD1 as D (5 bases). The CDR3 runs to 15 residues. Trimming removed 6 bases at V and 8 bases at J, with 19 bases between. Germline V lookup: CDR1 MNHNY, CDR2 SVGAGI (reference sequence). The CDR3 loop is CASRRDGSMREKLFF. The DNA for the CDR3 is TGTGCCAGCAGACGGGACGGGTCAATGAGAGAAAAACTGTTTTTT.

CDR3: CASSGRLAGAYEQYF. Here the CDR3 DNA reads TGTGCCAGCAGCGGACGTCTCGCGGGAGCCTACGAGCAGTACTTC. The V gene is TRBV7-8, the J gene TRBJ2-7, with 7 positions matching TRBD2. The V gene's germline CDR1 is SGHVS and CDR2 FQNEAQ. CDR3 size: 15 residues. The ends lost 5 bases at V and 2 bases at J; junction bases unmatched: 9. Full variable domain (missing parts from reference TRBV7-8 and TRBJ2-7): GAGVSQSPRYKVAKRGQDVALRCDPISGHVSLFWYQQALGQGPEFLTYFQNEAQLDKSGLPSDRFFAERPEGSVSTLKIQRTQQEDSAVYLCASSGRLAGAYEQYFGPGTRLTVT.

CDR3 bases: TGTGCCACAGTTAAGGGTGTAGCGGAAAACACCATATATTTT. Encoded protein: CATVKGVAENTIYF. V and J are TRBV15 and TRBJ1-3; D not certain. CDR3 size: 14 residues. Trimming cost V 9 bases and J 6 bases, with 18 bases left between them. The germline gives CDR1 LNHNV, CDR2 YYDKDF (reference sequence).

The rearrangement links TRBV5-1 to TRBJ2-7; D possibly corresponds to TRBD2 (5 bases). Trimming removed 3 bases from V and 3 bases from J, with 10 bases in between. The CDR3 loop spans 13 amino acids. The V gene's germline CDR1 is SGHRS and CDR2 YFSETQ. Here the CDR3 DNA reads TGCGCCAGCAGCTCAACAACTAGCTACGAGCAGTACTTC. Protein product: CASSSTTSYEQYF.

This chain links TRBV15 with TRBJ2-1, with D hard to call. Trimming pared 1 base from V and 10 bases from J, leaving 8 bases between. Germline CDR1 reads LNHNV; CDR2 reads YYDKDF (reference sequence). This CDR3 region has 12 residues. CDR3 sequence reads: CATSRVGGEQFF. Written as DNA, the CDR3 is TGTGCCACCAGCAGAGTGGGCGGCGAGCAGTTCTTC.

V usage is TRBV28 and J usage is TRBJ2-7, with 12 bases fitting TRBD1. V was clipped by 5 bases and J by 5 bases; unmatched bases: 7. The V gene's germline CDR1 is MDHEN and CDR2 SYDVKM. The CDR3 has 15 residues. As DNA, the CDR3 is TGTGCCAGCAGTCGGGGGGGACAGGGGGCCAACGAGCAGTACTTC. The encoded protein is CASSRGGQGANEQYF.

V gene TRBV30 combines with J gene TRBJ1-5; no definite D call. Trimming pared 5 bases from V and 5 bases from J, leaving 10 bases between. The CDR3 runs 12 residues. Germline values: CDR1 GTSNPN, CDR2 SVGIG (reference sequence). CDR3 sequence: CAWALGDQPQHF. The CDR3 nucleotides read TGTGCCTGGGCCCTGGGCGATCAGCCCCAGCATTTT.

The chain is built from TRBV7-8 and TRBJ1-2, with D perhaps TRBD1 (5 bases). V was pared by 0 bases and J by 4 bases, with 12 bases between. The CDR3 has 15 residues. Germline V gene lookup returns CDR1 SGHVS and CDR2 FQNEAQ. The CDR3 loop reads CASSLAAGRSYGYTF. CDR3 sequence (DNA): TGTGCCAGCAGCTTAGCTGCAGGGCGAAGCTATGGCTACACCTTC.

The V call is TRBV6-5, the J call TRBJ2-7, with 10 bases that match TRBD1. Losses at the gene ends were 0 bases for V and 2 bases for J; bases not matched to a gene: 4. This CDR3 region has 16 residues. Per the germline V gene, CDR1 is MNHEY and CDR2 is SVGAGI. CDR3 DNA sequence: TGTGCCAGCAGTTACTCGGGACAGGGGAGCGCCTACGAGCAGTACTTC. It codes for CASSYSGQGSAYEQYF.